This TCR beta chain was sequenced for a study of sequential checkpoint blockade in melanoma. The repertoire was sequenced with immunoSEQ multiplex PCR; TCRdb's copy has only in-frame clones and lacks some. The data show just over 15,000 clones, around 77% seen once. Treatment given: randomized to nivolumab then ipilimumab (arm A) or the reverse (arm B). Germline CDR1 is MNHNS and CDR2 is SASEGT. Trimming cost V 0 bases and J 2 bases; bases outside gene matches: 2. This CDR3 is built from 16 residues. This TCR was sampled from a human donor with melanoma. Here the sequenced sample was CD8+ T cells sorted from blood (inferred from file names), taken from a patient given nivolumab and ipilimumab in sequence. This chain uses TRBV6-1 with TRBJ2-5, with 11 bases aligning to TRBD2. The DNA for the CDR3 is TGTGCCAGCAGTGAAGCGACTAGCGGGATACAAGAGACCCAGTACTTC. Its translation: CASSEATSGIQETQYF.